This T cell receptor beta chain was captured in a study of blood T cell repertoires in COVID-19. Overall study context: From T cells, B-cell-depleted T cells, or PBMCs came the material, which was cDNA or gDNA.

With 4 bases removed from V and 6 bases from J, the gap between germline ends came to 17 bases. CDR1 and CDR2 from the germline V gene are SGHNT and YYREEE (reference sequence). The CDR3 loop spans 14 amino acids. Repertoires were generated with immunoSEQ multiplex PCR, while TCRdb's copy carries only in-frame clones and drops some. The sample contains tens of thousands of clones, more than 60% of which appear only once. The sequenced sample was peripheral blood. The chain recombines TRBV5-4 with TRBJ2-7; the D gene is possibly TRBD1 (5 bases). The clonotype was recovered from a human donor in a cohort sampled during active COVID-19. CDR3 residues: CASSLLGRAREQYF. The CDR3 DNA reads as TGTGCCAGCAGCCTGCTGGGCAGGGCTCGCGAGCAGTACTTC.